The T cell receptor beta chain described here comes from a study of blood T cell repertoires in COVID-19. Study background: COVID-19 samples collected from the United States, Italy and Spain covered acute and convalescent phases. PBMCs, B-cell-depleted T cells, or T cells provided the cDNA or gDNA that made up the material.

Germline V gives CDR1 SEHNR, CDR2 FQNEAQ (reference sequence). The CDR3 has 12 residues. V lost 4 bases and J lost 3, with 5 bases in between. Method: immunoSEQ multiplex PCR; TCRdb's copy keeps in-frame clones and lacks some. The table has tens of thousands of clones, nearly 80% seen once; the top ten hold 25%. This receptor was identified in a human donor in a cohort sampled during active COVID-19. Sequencing used peripheral blood. The chain links TRBV7-9 to TRBJ2-3; no clear D. The CDR3 DNA is TGTGCCAGCAGCTACTCTACAGATACGCAGTATTTT. Translated: CASSYSTDTQYF.